These 18 T cell receptor beta chains were sequenced from one sample in a study of blood T cells in healthy people across ages (dated by TCRdb to 2014 to 2015). The library was prepared using 5' RACE. Sequencing took place on an Illumina HiSeq 2500. A second roughly 7 to 11 cycle PCR used a sample-barcoded 5' primer and a J-beta primer mix. TCRdb reran the public reads through fastp at Q25 and MiXCR, keeping productive beta chains. Every distinct CDR3 protein forms one entry, paired with its most common genes and DNA. The sample yields approximately 690,000 distinct CDR3 sequences; about 53% were counted once. Over 35% of the sample is held by the ten biggest clonotypes. Input material: blood. The receptors were gathered from a man between 60 and 75 years old in good health.

The V and J genes are TRBV24-1 and TRBJ2-6; TRBD2 is a possible D gene (6 bases). Germline lookup yields CDR1 KGHDR and CDR2 SFDVKD. The V gene lost 3 bases and the J gene lost 1 base, with 15 bases spanning the gap. CDR3 length: 18 residues. The CDR3 sequence is CATSDHGGPLSGANVLTF. CDR3 nucleotide sequence: TGTGCCACCAGTGATCACGGAGGGCCTCTGTCTGGGGCCAACGTCCTGACTTTC.

The chain links TRBV5-1 to TRBJ2-5; tentative D call: TRBD1 (6 bases). Trimming shortened V by 2 bases and J by 0 bases, and 11 bases separated the two germline ends. The CDR3 runs 15 residues. Germline-derived CDR1 and CDR2 are SGHRS and YFSETQ. CDR3 protein: CASSFGRGYQETQYF. The CDR3, as DNA: TGCGCCAGCAGCTTCGGCAGGGGTTACCAAGAGACCCAGTACTTC.

The chain links TRBV14 to TRBJ2-1; possible D gene TRBD1, 5 bases. The J call may be in error: the DNA end matches TRBJ2-7 better. The germline CDR1 and CDR2 sequences are SGHDN and FVKESK. This CDR3 comprises 17 residues. The chain's CDR3 is CASSLKQALLSYNEQYF. In nucleotides, the CDR3 is TGTGCCAGCAGCCTCAAACAGGCTCTCCTCTCCTACAATGAGCAGTACTTC.

The V gene is TRBV12-3 or TRBV12-4, the J gene TRBJ1-2; 8 positions agree with TRBD1. The CDR3 is 16 amino acids. The J segment lost 1 base and the V segment lost 3 bases, leaving 7 bases of the junction unmatched. The CDR3 protein is CASSFLAGQDNYGYTF. CDR3 DNA sequence: TGTGCCAGCAGTTTTTTGGCGGGACAGGATAACTATGGCTACACCTTC.

As to this clonotype: The junction departs from the called germline gene at one end, perhaps through a read error. The rearrangement links TRBV6-1 to TRBJ1-6; D possibly corresponds to TRBD1 (5 bases). The CDR3 runs 12 residues. Germline CDR1 and CDR2: MNHNS and SASEGT. CDR3 loop: CASSASSGPPHF. The CDR3 DNA reads TGTGCCAGCAGTGCTTCCTCGGGGCCCCCCCACTTT.

This clonotype was counted ten times or more. The chain uses TRBV20-1 and TRBJ2-5; the D gene could be TRBD1 or TRBD2 (7 bases each). The ends were cut back, 0 bases at V and 4 bases at J, with 12 bases in the middle. This CDR3 is 14 amino acids long. Germline CDR1 reads DFQATT; CDR2 reads SNEGSKA (reference sequence). The CDR3 spells CSARDAGGAETQYF. The CDR3, as DNA: TGCAGTGCTAGAGACGCAGGGGGGGCAGAGACCCAGTACTTC.

The rearrangement joins TRBV7-2 to TRBJ2-7, with TRBD1 identical over 8 bases. The V and J ends lost 4 bases and 7 bases, in that order; junction bases with no gene match: 9. Germline values: CDR1 SGHTA, CDR2 FQGNSA. This CDR3 has 14 amino acids. Here the CDR3 reads CASSSRTGNNEQYF. CDR3 nucleotides: TGTGCCAGCAGCTCACGGACAGGGAATAATGAGCAGTACTTC.

The chain employs TRBV24-1 and TRBJ2-2; D gene ambiguous. There are 13 residues in the CDR3. Looked up from germline, CDR1 is KGHDR and CDR2 is SFDVKD. Trimming took off 5 bases at V and 2 bases at J, with 5 bases between the two ends. For the CDR3, the DNA is TGTGCCACCAGTGGAAGCAACACCGGGGAGCTGTTTTTT. Protein: CATSGSNTGELFF.

This clonotype has only one observation. The chain links TRBV5-1 to TRBJ1-2, with a weak D call TRBD1 (6 bases). Trimming took 0 bases from V and 6 from J, leaving 15 bases between them. The CDR3 contains 15 residues. CDR1 and CDR2 (germline): SGHRS, YFSETQ. This CDR3 reads CASSLATGRRDGYTF. The DNA for the CDR3 is TGCGCCAGCAGCTTGGCTACAGGGAGGCGAGATGGCTACACCTTC.

The rearrangement uses TRBV27 and TRBJ2-5; perhaps TRBD2 as D (5 bases). The CDR3 is made up of 13 amino acids. The V and J ends lost 8 bases and 5 bases respectively, with 15 bases between them. Germline-derived CDR1 and CDR2 are MNHEY and SMNVEV (reference sequence). The chain's CDR3 is CASRSMEDETQYF. The CDR3 DNA reads TGTGCCAGCCGATCCATGGAGGACGAGACCCAGTACTTC.

V usage is TRBV13 and J usage is TRBJ1-1; no clear D gene. Trimming took off 1 base at V and 10 bases at J, with 4 bases between the two ends. Germline V gene lookup returns CDR1 PRHDT and CDR2 FYEKMQ (reference sequence). The CDR3 extends over 10 amino acids. CDR3 bases: TGTGCCAGCAGCTTAGCCGGAGCTTTCTTT. It specifies CASSLAGAFF.

A remark on this clonotype: Given a much more abundant clone one base away, this may be a read error. V is TRBV20-1 and J is TRBJ2-5, with D unclear. Trimming pared 5 bases from V and 11 bases from J, leaving 15 bases between. Germline CDR1 is DFQATT and CDR2 is SNEGSKA (reference sequence). The CDR3 totals 11 residues. CDR3 loop: CSARLENEQYF. As DNA, the CDR3 is TGCAGTGCTCGGCTAGAGAATGAGCAGTACTTC.

V gene TRBV6-5 combines with J gene TRBJ1-1, with D tentatively TRBD1 (5 bases). Germline lookup yields CDR1 MNHEY and CDR2 SVGAGI. The germline V and J ends were trimmed by 2 bases and 1 base, with 20 bases remaining between them. CDR3 size: 18 residues. The CDR3 region is CASSYPGTAAGENTEAFF. Written as DNA, the CDR3 is TGTGCCAGCAGTTACCCAGGGACGGCGGCCGGGGAGAACACTGAAGCTTTCTTT.

This clonotype was seen a handful of times. The gene calls are TRBV7-2 and TRBJ2-1, with D uncertain. This CDR3 comprises 11 residues. V was clipped by 2 bases and J by 10 bases, with 6 bases between them. Per the germline V gene, CDR1 is SGHTA and CDR2 is FQGNSA. The CDR3 DNA reads TGTGCCAGCAGCTTATCCGTGGAGCAGTTCTTC. It yields the protein CASSLSVEQFF.

The gene calls are TRBV29-1 and TRBJ2-1, with D perhaps assigned TRBD1 or TRBD2 (5 bases each). The CDR3 runs to 15 residues. V was clipped by 6 bases and J by 4 bases, with 19 bases between them. In germline, CDR1 is SQVTM, CDR2 ANQGSEA. CDR3 DNA: TGCAGCGTCAAAGTTAGGGACCCAAGTTACAATGAGCAGTTCTTC. It codes for CSVKVRDPSYNEQFF.

This clonotype was observed a handful of times. The DNA for the CDR3 is TGTGCCAGCAGCTTATACGGCCAAGAGACCCAGTACTTC. Amino acid sequence: CASSLYGQETQYF. The chain is built from TRBV7-8 and TRBJ2-5, with D unresolved. Trimming removed 2 bases at V and 1 base at J, with 5 bases between. From germline, CDR1 is SGHVS and CDR2 FQNEAQ. The CDR3 runs to 13 residues.

The chain uses TRBV7-2 and TRBJ1-1; D call uncertain. The CDR3 totals 13 residues. Germline loops: CDR1 SGHTA, CDR2 FQGNSA. V was shortened by 1 base and J by 3 bases, with 6 bases between the two germline ends. This chain's CDR3 is CASSLVQYTEAFF. The DNA of the CDR3 is TGTGCCAGCAGCTTAGTTCAATACACTGAAGCTTTCTTT. Using reference TRBV7-2 and TRBJ1-1 for the parts outside the CDR3, the full variable domain is GAGVSQSPSNKVTEKGKDVELRCDPISGHTALYWYRQSLGQGLEFLIYFQGNSAPDKSGLPSDRFSAERTGGSVSTLTIQRTQQEDSAVYLCASSLVQYTEAFFGQGTRLTVV.

The chain employs TRBV3-1 and TRBJ2-6; no definite D call. The CDR3 spans 16 residues. The germline V gene has CDR1 LGHDT and CDR2 YNNKEL (reference sequence). The V gene lost 1 base and the J gene lost 0 bases, with 7 bases spanning the gap. The CDR3 sequence is CASSQVGNSGANVLTF. The CDR3 bases are TGTGCCAGCAGCCAAGTGGGAAACTCTGGGGCCAACGTCCTGACTTTC.